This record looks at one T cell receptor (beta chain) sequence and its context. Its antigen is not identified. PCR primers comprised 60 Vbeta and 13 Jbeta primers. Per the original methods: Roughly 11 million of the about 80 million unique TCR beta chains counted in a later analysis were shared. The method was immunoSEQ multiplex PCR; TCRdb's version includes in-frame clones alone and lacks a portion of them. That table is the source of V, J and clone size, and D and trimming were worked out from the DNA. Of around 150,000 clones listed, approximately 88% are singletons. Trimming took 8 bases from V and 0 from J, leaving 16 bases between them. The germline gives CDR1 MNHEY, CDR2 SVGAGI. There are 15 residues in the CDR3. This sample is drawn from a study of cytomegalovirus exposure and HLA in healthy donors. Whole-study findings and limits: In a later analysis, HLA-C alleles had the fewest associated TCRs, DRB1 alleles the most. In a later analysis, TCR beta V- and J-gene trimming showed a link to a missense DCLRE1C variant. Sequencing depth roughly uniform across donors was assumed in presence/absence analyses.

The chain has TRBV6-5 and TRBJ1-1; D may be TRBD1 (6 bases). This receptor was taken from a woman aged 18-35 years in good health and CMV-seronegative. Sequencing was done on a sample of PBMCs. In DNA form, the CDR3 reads TGTGCCAGCCAAGGACAGCTACTAATGAACACTGAAGCTTTCTTT. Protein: CASQGQLLMNTEAFF.